The 31 T cell receptor beta chains below all came from one sample that was sequenced in a study of cytomegalovirus exposure and HLA in healthy donors (dated by TCRdb to 2016 to 2017). Library generation was performed with the immunoSEQ multiplex PCR assay. For the multiplex PCR, a mixture combining 60 forward primers for TCR Vbeta segments and 13 reverse primers for TCR Jbeta segments was used. In TCRdb, the immuneACCESS table is reduced to in-frame sequences with V and J assigned. These tables do not hold every clone; where another copy was compared, an unresolved V gene accounts for under half, and the others remain unexplained. A total of about 190,000 clones appear in this sample, 80% of them only once. The biggest ten clones account for approximately 1.1% of the sample. Sequencing was carried out using PBMCs. The origin of the receptors is a woman aged 40 to 50 in good health and CMV-seronegative.

The rearrangement links TRBV5-6 to TRBJ2-7; the D gene is possibly TRBD2 (6 bases). Germline values: CDR1 SGHDT, CDR2 YYEEEE. This CDR3 has 13 amino acids. V dropped 10 bases and J dropped 5 bases, with 19 bases sitting between them. The chain's CDR3 is CASPGQGGNEQYF. In nucleotides, the CDR3 is TGTGCCTCCCCGGGGCAGGGAGGAAACGAGCAGTACTTC.

The V and J genes are TRBV29-1 and TRBJ1-2, with TRBD1 as a possible D gene (6 bases). Germline loops: CDR1 SQVTM, CDR2 ANQGSEA. The CDR3 loop spans 12 amino acids. Between the trimmed V and J ends, which lost 4 bases and 6 bases, there was a span of 12 bases. The CDR3 DNA reads TGCAGCGTTGTACAGGGCTTGGATGGCTACACCTTC. The encoded protein is CSVVQGLDGYTF.

V and J are TRBV11-2 and TRBJ2-3; TRBD2 matches at 11 bases. The CDR3 runs 14 residues. V gave up 1 base and J gave up 12 bases; unmatched junction bases: 6. The V gene's germline CDR1 is SGHAT and CDR2 FQNNGV. Here the CDR3 reads CASSLGGLAGGQYF. The DNA for the CDR3 is TGTGCCAGCAGCTTAGGGGGTCTAGCGGGGGGCCAGTATTTT.

This clone has just a few counts. This chain links TRBV11-2 with TRBJ1-2, with 10 bases aligning to TRBD1. Germline CDR1 is SGHAT and CDR2 is FQNNGV. The CDR3 runs 17 residues. V shed 1 base and J 1 base; nucleotides not matched to a gene: 6. CDR3 DNA: TGTGCCAGCAGCTTAGGGTCGGGGACAGGGGATAACTATGGCTACACCTTC. Amino acids: CASSLGSGTGDNYGYTF.

V gene TRBV18 combines with J gene TRBJ1-4; D possibly corresponds to TRBD1 (5 bases). Between the trimmed V and J ends, which lost 5 bases and 8 bases, there was a span of 21 bases. The CDR3 has 16 residues. The germline gives CDR1 KGHSH, CDR2 LQKENI. Here the CDR3 reads CASSSTPQGETEKLFF. CDR3 sequence (DNA): TGTGCCAGCTCATCAACCCCCCAGGGTGAAACGGAAAAACTGTTTTTT.

The chain is built from TRBV18 and TRBJ2-2; D is unclear. V lost 2 bases to trimming and J lost 4 bases, with 20 bases between them. Per germline, CDR1 KGHSH and CDR2 LQKENI. CDR3 length: 18 amino acids. CDR3 coding DNA: TGTGCCAGCTCACCAGAAGCTGCGGCGCCCGCCTCCACCGGGGAGCTGTTTTTT. Its translation is CASSPEAAAPASTGELFF.

This sequence joins TRBV9 and TRBJ2-7; 7 bases map to TRBD2. The germline CDR1 and CDR2 sequences are SGDLS and YYNGEE. The J segment lost 6 bases and the V segment lost 0 bases, leaving 9 bases of the junction unmatched. The CDR3 spans 15 residues. This CDR3 reads CASSVGGGRTPEQYF. Here the CDR3 DNA reads TGTGCCAGCAGCGTAGGGGGGGGGAGGACCCCCGAGCAGTACTTC.

J is TRBJ2-5 and V is TRBV6-1; 9 positions match TRBD1. Germline V gives CDR1 MNHNS, CDR2 SASEGT. This CDR3 comprises 14 residues. The ends lost 7 bases at V and 4 bases at J; junction bases unmatched: 7. The CDR3 sequence is CASMWDRVVETQYF. Written as DNA, the CDR3 is TGTGCCAGCATGTGGGACAGGGTGGTAGAGACCCAGTACTTC.

The chain joins TRBV6-1 to TRBJ2-3; 11 bases align to TRBD2. CDR3 size: 15 residues. Germline V gene lookup returns CDR1 MNHNS and CDR2 SASEGT. Germline trimming cut 6 bases from V and 0 bases from J; bases unmatched to any gene: 2. CDR3 nucleotides: TGTGCCAGCAGGGGGACTAGCGGTAGCACAGATACGCAGTATTTT. It yields the protein CASRGTSGSTDTQYF.

The chain links TRBV14 to TRBJ2-7; D perhaps matches TRBD1 (6 bases). Per germline, CDR1 SGHDN and CDR2 FVKESK. Trimming removed 5 bases from V and 2 bases from J, with 10 bases in between. CDR3 length: 13 residues. This chain's CDR3 is CASSFGQTYEQYF. DNA of the CDR3: TGTGCCAGCAGCTTCGGACAGACCTACGAGCAGTACTTC.

The rearrangement uses TRBV28 and TRBJ2-1; D might be TRBD2 (7 bases). CDR3 size: 14 residues. CDR1 is MDHEN and CDR2 is SYDVKM in the germline V gene. Trimming removed 6 bases at V and 2 bases at J, with 11 bases between. The CDR3 coding sequence is TGTGCCAGCAGGTCCGGGGGGCCCTACAATGAGCAGTTCTTC. It yields the protein CASRSGGPYNEQFF.

V gene TRBV5-6 combines with J gene TRBJ1-2; 11 bases agree with TRBD1. This CDR3 spans 15 amino acids. CDR1 and CDR2 from the germline V gene are SGHDT and YYEEEE. V was pared by 4 bases and J by 3 bases, with 5 bases of the junction left unmatched. The CDR3 is CASSRGTGGYYGYTF. The CDR3 DNA is TGTGCCAGCAGCCGGGGGACAGGGGGATACTATGGCTACACCTTC.

This rearrangement joins TRBV11-2 to TRBJ2-3, with D tentatively TRBD2 (5 bases). CDR1 and CDR2 from the germline V gene are SGHAT and FQNNGV. The CDR3 is 15 residues long. Trimming left V 0 bases short and J 2 bases short, with 9 bases between. The CDR3 loop reads CASSLDAGYTDTQYF. The CDR3 nucleotides are TGTGCCAGCAGCTTAGATGCGGGCTACACAGATACGCAGTATTTT.

This sequence joins TRBV19 and TRBJ1-4; the D gene is possibly TRBD1 (5 bases). Trimming removed 6 bases from V and 0 bases from J, with 11 bases in between. Germline V gene sequence: CDR1 LNHDA, CDR2 SQIVND (reference sequence). CDR3 length: 15 amino acids. The CDR3 nucleotides read TGTGCCAGTAGACAGGCGCTTGCAACTAATGAAAAACTGTTTTTT. Its translation is CASRQALATNEKLFF.

The chain carries TRBV4-2 and TRBJ2-7; possible D gene TRBD1, 6 bases. The CDR3 has 14 amino acids. The germline gives CDR1 LGHNA, CDR2 YNFKEQ. V lost 3 bases and J 6 bases, leaving 15 bases between the germline ends. CDR3 in amino acids: CASSQISQGPEQYF. CDR3 DNA: TGTGCCAGCAGCCAGATCTCACAGGGCCCCGAGCAGTACTTC.

Only one count was recorded for this clone. The CDR3: CASSESPTSSYEQYF. CDR3 coding DNA: TGCGCCAGCAGTGAATCGCCCACGAGCTCCTACGAGCAGTACTTC. This chain uses TRBV10-2 with TRBJ2-7; D is unresolved. Germline V lookup: CDR1 WSHSY, CDR2 SAAADI. Trimming removed 3 bases at V and 0 bases at J, with 12 bases between. CDR3 length: 15 amino acids.

This chain uses TRBV29-1 with TRBJ1-5, with D possibly TRBD1 on 5 matching bases. The CDR3 sequence is 13 residues long. Germline V gives CDR1 SQVTM, CDR2 ANQGSEA. Between the trimmed V and J ends, which lost 6 bases and 0 bases, there was a span of 9 bases. CDR3 sequence (DNA): TGCAGCGTGGTGGACAATAGCAATCAGCCCCAGCATTTT. This translates into CSVVDNSNQPQHF.

The V call is TRBV19, the J call TRBJ1-2, with a weak D call TRBD1 (5 bases). This CDR3 comprises 14 residues. Trimming took 0 bases from V and 5 from J, leaving 10 bases between them. Germline lookup yields CDR1 LNHDA and CDR2 SQIVND (reference sequence). The CDR3 nucleotides read TGTGCCAGTAGTATAGACGCAGGGTTGTATGGCTACACCTTC. The encoded protein is CASSIDAGLYGYTF.

The rearrangement uses TRBV19 and TRBJ1-5; TRBD1 matches 12 bases. J gave up 1 base and V 6 bases, and 1 base lay outside the gene matches. This CDR3 has 15 residues. Germline assignment: CDR1 LNHDA and CDR2 SQIVND (reference sequence). The CDR3 region is CASSGTGGSNQPQHF. The CDR3 coding sequence is TGTGCCAGTAGCGGGACAGGGGGCAGCAATCAGCCCCAGCATTTT.

The V and J genes are TRBV4-3 and TRBJ2-3; 11 bases line up with TRBD2. V trimming: 1 base; J trimming: 4 bases; junction bases outside the gene matches: 7. Germline CDR1 LGHNA, CDR2 YSLEER. This CDR3 comprises 17 residues. CDR3 loop: CASSQVLTSGSSDTQYF. The CDR3 DNA reads TGCGCCAGCAGCCAAGTGCTCACTAGCGGGAGTTCAGATACGCAGTATTTT.

The chain recombines TRBV27 with TRBJ1-3; D might be TRBD1 (5 bases). Trimming shortened V by 6 bases and J by 0 bases, and 15 bases separated the two germline ends. This CDR3 has 16 amino acids. CDR1 is MNHEY and CDR2 is SMNVEV in the germline V gene (reference sequence). The CDR3 loop is CASSPFLGGSGNTIYF. DNA of the CDR3: TGTGCCAGCAGCCCGTTTCTGGGGGGCTCTGGAAACACCATATATTTT.

The chain carries TRBV2 and TRBJ2-3; 8 positions agree with TRBD1. Germline CDR1 and CDR2: SNHLY and FYNNEI. The CDR3 has 15 residues. Trimming took 5 bases from V and 6 from J; bases not matched to a gene: 10. The CDR3 DNA reads as TGTGCCAGCAGTTCAGGGGGCGAGGGTTGGGATACGCAGTATTTT. It translates to CASSSGGEGWDTQYF.

CDR3 sequence reads: CASSPGTGWGNEQFF. CDR3 DNA: TGTGCCAGCAGCCCAGGGACAGGGTGGGGGAATGAGCAGTTCTTC. The V call is TRBV7-3, the J call TRBJ2-1, with 9 bases lining up with TRBD1. Germline V lookup: CDR1 SGHTA, CDR2 FQGTGA. The V segment lost 5 bases and the J segment 7 bases; nucleotides outside the gene matches: 9. This CDR3 comprises 15 residues.

This chain connects TRBV7-2 to TRBJ2-7, with 7 positions matching TRBD2. V was pared by 5 bases and J by 1 base, with 11 bases of the junction left unmatched. The length of the CDR3 is 16 residues. The germline V gene encodes CDR1 SGHTA and CDR2 FQGNSA. DNA of the CDR3: TGTGCCAGCAGCCAATTAAGCCGGGAGGAGTCCTACGAGCAGTACGTC. It yields the protein CASSQLSREESYEQYV.

The chain combines TRBV19 with TRBJ1-5; no clear D. Germline V gene sequence: CDR1 LNHDA, CDR2 SQIVND (reference sequence). With 2 bases removed from V and 2 bases from J, the gap between germline ends came to 10 bases. The CDR3 length is 15 residues. The CDR3 here is CASSIFSEGNQPQHF. The CDR3 DNA reads TGTGCCAGTAGTATATTCTCGGAGGGCAATCAGCCCCAGCATTTT.

The chain has TRBV11-3 and TRBJ2-2; TRBD2 matches 7 bases. V lost 5 bases to trimming and J lost 4 bases; unmatched junction nucleotides: 10. Germline assignment: CDR1 SGHNT and CDR2 YENEEA. There are 16 residues in the CDR3. CDR3 nucleotide sequence: TGTGCCAGCAGCCCTGGACTAGTCGTCGGCACCGGGGAGCTGTTTTTT. This gives the protein CASSPGLVVGTGELFF.

V and J are TRBV4-1 and TRBJ2-5, with TRBD2 matching over 8 bases. The J segment lost 2 bases and the V segment lost 5 bases, leaving 13 bases of the junction unmatched. Germline-derived CDR1 and CDR2 are MGHRA and YSYEKL. The CDR3 length is 17 residues. CDR3 in DNA: TGCGCCAGCAGCAACGCCCCCGGGAGGGGAGGGCAAGAGACCCAGTACTTC. This codes for CASSNAPGRGGQETQYF.

This chain connects TRBV30 to TRBJ1-6, with a tentative D call TRBD1 (5 bases). Per the germline V gene, CDR1 is GTSNPN and CDR2 is SVGIG (reference sequence). The CDR3 covers 15 residues. The germline V and J ends were trimmed by 0 bases and 7 bases, with 13 bases remaining between them. The CDR3 DNA is TGTGCCTGGAGTGTCAACCGGGGGAAAAATTCACCCCTCCACTTT. Translation gives CAWSVNRGKNSPLHF. Using reference TRBV30 and TRBJ1-6 for the parts outside the CDR3, the full variable domain is SQTIHQWPATLVQPVGSPLSLECTVEGTSNPNLYWYRQAAGRGLQLLFYSVGIGQISSEVPQNLSASRPQDRQFILSSKKLLLSDSGFYLCAWSVNRGKNSPLHFGNGTRLTVT.

The chain combines TRBV11-2 with TRBJ2-3; 9 positions match TRBD2. This CDR3 spans 16 amino acids. CDR1 is SGHAT, CDR2 FQNNGV, per germline. Trimming removed 5 bases from V and 0 bases from J; junction bases left unmatched: 6. CDR3 in amino acids: CASSGRLAASTDTQYF. CDR3 bases: TGTGCCAGCAGCGGTCGACTAGCGGCTAGCACAGATACGCAGTATTTT.

This clone appeared once. The chain couples TRBV11-1 to TRBJ2-3; D unclear. Trimming pared 3 bases from V and 3 bases from J, leaving 4 bases between. The CDR3 is 12 amino acids. Germline CDR1 reads SGHAT; CDR2 reads FQDESV (reference sequence). CDR3 DNA sequence: TGTGCCAGCAGCTTCCATACAGATACGCAGTATTTT. It specifies CASSFHTDTQYF.

The CDR3 loop reads CASSLLGREGVEQFF. The CDR3 nucleotides are TGTGCCAGCAGCTTATTAGGGCGGGAGGGCGTTGAGCAGTTCTTC. The V gene is TRBV7-6, the J gene TRBJ2-1; 9 bases line up with TRBD2. Germline V lookup: CDR1 SGHVS, CDR2 FNYEAQ. Trimming took 2 bases from V and 9 from J; bases not matched to a gene: 8. CDR3 length equals 15 residues. The full variable domain, rest sourced from reference TRBV7-6 and TRBJ2-1, is GAGVSQSPRYKVTKRGQDVALRCDPISGHVSLYWYRQALGQGPEFLTYFNYEAQQDKSGLPNDRFSAERPEGSISTLTIQRTEQRDSAMYRCASSLLGREGVEQFFGPGTRLTVL.